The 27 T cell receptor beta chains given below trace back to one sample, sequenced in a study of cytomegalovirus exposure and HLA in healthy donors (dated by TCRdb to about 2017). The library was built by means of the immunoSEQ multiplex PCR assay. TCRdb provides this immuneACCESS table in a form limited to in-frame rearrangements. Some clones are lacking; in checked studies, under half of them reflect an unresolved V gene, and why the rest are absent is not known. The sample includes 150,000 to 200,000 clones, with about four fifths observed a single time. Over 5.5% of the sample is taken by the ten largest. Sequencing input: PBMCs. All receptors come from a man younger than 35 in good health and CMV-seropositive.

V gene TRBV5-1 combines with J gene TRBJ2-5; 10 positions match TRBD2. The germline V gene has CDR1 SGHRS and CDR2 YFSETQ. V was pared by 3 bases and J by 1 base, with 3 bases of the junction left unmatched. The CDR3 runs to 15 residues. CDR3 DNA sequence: TGCGCCAGCAGCTCGGGACTAGCGACCCAAGAGACCCAGTACTTC. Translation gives CASSSGLATQETQYF.

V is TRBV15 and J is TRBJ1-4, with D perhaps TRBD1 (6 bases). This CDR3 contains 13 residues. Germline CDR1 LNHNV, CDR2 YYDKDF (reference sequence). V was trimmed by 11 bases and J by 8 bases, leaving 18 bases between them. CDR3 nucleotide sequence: TGTGCCGCTAAGACAGGCTCGGGGGAAAAACTGTTTTTT. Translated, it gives CAAKTGSGEKLFF.

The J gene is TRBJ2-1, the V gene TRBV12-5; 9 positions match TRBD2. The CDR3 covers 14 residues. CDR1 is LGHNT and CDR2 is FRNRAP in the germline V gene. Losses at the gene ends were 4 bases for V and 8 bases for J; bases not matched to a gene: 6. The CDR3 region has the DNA TGTGCTAGTGGTTCCACGGGACTAGCCGATGAGCAGTTCTTC. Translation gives CASGSTGLADEQFF.

The CDR3 coding sequence is TGTGCCAGCACCGCGGGACTAGCGGGGTTGAACACCGGGGAGCTGTTTTTT. Residues: CASTAGLAGLNTGELFF. V usage is TRBV2 and J usage is TRBJ2-2; 13 bases align to TRBD2. CDR3 length: 17 residues. V shed 7 bases and J 1 base; nucleotides not matched to a gene: 6. Germline assignment: CDR1 SNHLY and CDR2 FYNNEI.

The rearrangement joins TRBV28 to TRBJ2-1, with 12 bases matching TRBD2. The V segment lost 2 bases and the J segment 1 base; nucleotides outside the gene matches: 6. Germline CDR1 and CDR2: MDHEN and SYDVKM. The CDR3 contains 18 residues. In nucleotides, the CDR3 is TGTGCCAGCAGTTTAGGGCTAGCGGGAGGGCGATCCTACAATGAGCAGTTCTTC. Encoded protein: CASSLGLAGGRSYNEQFF.

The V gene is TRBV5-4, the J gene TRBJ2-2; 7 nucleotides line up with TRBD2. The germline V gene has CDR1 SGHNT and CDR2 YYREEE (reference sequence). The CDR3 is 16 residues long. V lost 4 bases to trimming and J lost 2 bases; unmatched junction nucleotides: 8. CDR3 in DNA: TGTGCCAGCAGCCGTTTCAGCGGGGATAACACCGGGGAGCTGTTTTTT. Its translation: CASSRFSGDNTGELFF.

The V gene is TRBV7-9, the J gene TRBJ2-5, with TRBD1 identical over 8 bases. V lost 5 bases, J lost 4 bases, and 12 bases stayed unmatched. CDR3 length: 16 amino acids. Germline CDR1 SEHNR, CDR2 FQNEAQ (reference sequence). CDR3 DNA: TGTGCCAGCAGCACCCCTGACAGGGGAGAAGGAGAGACCCAGTACTTC. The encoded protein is CASSTPDRGEGETQYF.

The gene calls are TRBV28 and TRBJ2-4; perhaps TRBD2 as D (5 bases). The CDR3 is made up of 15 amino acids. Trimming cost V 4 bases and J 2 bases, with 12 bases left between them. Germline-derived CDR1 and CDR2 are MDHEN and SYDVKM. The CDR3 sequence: CASSSIPSPKNIQYF. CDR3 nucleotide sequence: TGTGCCAGCAGTTCCATCCCTAGCCCCAAAAACATTCAGTACTTC.

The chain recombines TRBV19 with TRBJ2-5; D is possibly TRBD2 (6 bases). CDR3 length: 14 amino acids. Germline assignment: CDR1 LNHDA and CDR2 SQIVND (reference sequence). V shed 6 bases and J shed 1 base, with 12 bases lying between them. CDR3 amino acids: CASRDYRFQETQYF. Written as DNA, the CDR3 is TGTGCCAGTAGGGACTACCGATTCCAAGAGACCCAGTACTTC.

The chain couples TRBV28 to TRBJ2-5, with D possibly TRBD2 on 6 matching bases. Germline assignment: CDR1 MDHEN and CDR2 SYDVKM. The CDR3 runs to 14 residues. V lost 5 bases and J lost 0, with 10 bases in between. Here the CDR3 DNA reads TGTGCCAGCAGTCCGGGACTGAACCAAGAGACCCAGTACTTC. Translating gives CASSPGLNQETQYF.

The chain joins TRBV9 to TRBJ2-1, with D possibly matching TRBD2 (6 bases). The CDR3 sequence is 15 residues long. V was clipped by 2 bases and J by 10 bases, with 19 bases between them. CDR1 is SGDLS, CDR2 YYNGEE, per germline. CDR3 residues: CASSVDPAGRQEQFF. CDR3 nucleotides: TGTGCCAGCAGCGTGGACCCAGCGGGTAGGCAGGAGCAGTTCTTC. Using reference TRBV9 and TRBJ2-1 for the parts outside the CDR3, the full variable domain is DSGVTQTPKHLITATGQRVTLRCSPRSGDLSVYWYQQSLDQGLQFLIQYYNGEERAKGNILERFSAQQFPDLHSELNLSSLELGDSALYFCASSVDPAGRQEQFFGPGTRLTVL.

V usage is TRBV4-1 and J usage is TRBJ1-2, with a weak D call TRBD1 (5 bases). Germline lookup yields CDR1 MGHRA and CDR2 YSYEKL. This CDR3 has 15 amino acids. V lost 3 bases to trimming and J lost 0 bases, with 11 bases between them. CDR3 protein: CASSHPDSSNYGYTF. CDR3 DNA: TGCGCCAGCAGCCATCCCGACAGCTCTAACTATGGCTACACCTTC.

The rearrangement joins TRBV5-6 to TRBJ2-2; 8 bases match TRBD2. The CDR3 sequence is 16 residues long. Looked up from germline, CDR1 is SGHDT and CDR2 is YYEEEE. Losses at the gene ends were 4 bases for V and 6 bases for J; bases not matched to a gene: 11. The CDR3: CASSNQAGVRPGELFF. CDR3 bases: TGTGCCAGCAGCAATCAAGCGGGAGTAAGACCCGGGGAGCTGTTTTTT.

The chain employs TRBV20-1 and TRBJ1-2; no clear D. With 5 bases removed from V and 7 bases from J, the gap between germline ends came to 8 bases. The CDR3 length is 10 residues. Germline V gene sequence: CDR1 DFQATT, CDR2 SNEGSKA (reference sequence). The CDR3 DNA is TGCAGTGCTCCTTGGGCTGGCTACACCTTC. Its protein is CSAPWAGYTF.

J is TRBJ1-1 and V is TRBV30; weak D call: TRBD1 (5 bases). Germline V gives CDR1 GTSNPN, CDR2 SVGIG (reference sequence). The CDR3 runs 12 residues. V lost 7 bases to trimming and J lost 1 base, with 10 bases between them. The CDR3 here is CASGGRNTEAFF. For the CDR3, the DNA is TGTGCCTCGGGGGGACGGAACACTGAAGCTTTCTTT.

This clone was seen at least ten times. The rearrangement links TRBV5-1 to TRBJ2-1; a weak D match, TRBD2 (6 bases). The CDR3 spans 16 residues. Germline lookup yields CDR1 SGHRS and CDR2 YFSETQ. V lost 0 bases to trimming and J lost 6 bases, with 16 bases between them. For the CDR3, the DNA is TGCGCCAGCAGCTTGGCCGGGGGAGACTCGGGCAATGAGCAGTTCTTC. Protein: CASSLAGGDSGNEQFF.

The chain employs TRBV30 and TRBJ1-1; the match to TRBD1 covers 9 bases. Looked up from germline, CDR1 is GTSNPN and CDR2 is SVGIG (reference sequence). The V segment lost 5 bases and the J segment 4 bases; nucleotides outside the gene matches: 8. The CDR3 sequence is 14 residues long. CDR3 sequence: CAWRKLGQGTEAFF. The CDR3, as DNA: TGTGCCTGGCGTAAACTGGGACAGGGCACTGAAGCTTTCTTT.

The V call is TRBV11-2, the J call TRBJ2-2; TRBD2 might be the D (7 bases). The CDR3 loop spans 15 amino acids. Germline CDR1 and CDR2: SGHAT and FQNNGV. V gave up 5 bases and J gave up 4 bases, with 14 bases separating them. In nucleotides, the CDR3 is TGTGCCAGCAGCGTTAACAGGGAGGGCACCGGGGAGCTGTTTTTT. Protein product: CASSVNREGTGELFF. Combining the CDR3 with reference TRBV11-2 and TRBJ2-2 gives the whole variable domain EAGVAQSPRYKIIEKRQSVAFWCNPISGHATLYWYQQILGQGPKLLIQFQNNGVVDDSQLPKDRFSAERLKGVDSTLKIQPAKLEDSAVYLCASSVNREGTGELFFGEGSRLTVL.

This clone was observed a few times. This CDR3 is CASSQQGDYEQYF. CDR3 nucleotides: TGTGCCAGCAGTCAACAGGGGGACTACGAGCAGTACTTC. The chain joins TRBV28 to TRBJ2-7, with 8 nucleotides matching TRBD1. The CDR3 covers 13 residues. J lost 3 bases, V lost 5 bases, and 3 bases had no gene match. Germline assignment: CDR1 MDHEN and CDR2 SYDVKM.

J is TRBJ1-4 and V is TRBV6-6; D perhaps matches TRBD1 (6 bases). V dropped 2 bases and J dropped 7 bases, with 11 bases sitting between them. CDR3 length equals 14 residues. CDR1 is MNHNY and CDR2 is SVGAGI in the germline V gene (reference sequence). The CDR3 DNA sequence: TGTGCCAGCAGTTACCGACAGGCGGCTGAAAAACTGTTTTTT. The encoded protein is CASSYRQAAEKLFF.

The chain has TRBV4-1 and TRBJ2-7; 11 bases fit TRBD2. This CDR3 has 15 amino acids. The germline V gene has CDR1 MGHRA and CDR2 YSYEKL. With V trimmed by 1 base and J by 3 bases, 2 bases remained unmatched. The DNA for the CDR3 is TGCGCCAGCAGCCAAGCTAGCGGGAGGATCTACGAGCAGTACTTC. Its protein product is CASSQASGRIYEQYF.

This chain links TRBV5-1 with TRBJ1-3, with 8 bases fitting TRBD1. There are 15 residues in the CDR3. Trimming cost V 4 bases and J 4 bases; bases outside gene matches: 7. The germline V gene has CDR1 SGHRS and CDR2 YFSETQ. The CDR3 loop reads CASSRTTGAGNTIYF. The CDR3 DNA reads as TGCGCCAGCAGCCGAACGACAGGGGCCGGAAACACCATATATTTT. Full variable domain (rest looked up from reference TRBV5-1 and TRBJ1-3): KAGVTQTPRYLIKTRGQQVTLSCSPISGHRSVSWYQQTPGQGLQFLFEYFSETQRNKGNFPGRFSGRQFSNSRSEMNVSTLELGDSALYLCASSRTTGAGNTIYFGEGSWLTVV.

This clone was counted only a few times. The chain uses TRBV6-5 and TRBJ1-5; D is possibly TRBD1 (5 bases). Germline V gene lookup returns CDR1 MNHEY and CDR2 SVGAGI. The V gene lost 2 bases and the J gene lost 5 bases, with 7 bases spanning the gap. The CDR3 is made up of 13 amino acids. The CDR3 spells CASSYGRDQPQHF. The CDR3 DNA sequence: TGTGCCAGCAGTTACGGCAGGGATCAGCCCCAGCATTTT.

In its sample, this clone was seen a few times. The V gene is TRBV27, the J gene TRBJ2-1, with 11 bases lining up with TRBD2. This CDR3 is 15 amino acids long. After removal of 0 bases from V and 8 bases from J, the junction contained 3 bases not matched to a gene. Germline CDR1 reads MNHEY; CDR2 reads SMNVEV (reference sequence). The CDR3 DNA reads TGTGCCAGCAGTTTATCACTAGCGGGAGTTTATGAGCAGTTCTTC. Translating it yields CASSLSLAGVYEQFF.

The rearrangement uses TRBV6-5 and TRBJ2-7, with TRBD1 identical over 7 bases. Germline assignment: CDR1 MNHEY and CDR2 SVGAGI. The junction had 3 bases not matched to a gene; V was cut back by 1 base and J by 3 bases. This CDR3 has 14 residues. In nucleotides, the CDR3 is TGTGCCAGCAGTTACTATCAGGGGGTCTACGAGCAGTACTTC. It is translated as CASSYYQGVYEQYF.

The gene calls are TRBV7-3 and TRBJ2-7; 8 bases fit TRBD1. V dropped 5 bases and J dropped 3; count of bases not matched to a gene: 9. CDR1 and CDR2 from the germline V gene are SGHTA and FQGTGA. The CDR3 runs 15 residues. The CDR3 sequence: CASSPTGGTGYEQYF. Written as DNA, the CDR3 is TGTGCCAGCAGCCCCACCGGCGGGACAGGCTACGAGCAGTACTTC.

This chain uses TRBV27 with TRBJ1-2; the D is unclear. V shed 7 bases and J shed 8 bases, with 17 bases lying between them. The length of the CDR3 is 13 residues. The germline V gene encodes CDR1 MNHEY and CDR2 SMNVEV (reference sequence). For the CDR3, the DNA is TGTGCCAGCACCAGACTCGGACTTGGGGGCTACACCTTC. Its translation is CASTRLGLGGYTF.